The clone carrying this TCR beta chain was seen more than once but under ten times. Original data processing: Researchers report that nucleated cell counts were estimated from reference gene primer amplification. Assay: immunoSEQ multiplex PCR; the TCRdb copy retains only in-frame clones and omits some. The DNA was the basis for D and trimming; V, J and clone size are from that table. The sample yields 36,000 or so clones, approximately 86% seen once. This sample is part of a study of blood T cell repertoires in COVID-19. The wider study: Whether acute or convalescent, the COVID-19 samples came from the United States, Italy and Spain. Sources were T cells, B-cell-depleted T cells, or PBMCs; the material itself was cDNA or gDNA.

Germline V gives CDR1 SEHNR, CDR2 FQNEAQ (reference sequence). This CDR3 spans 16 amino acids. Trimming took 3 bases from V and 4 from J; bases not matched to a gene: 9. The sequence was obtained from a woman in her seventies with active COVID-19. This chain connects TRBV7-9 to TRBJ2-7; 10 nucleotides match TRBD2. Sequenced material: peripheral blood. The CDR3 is CASSFEGSGGAYEQYF. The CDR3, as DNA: TGTGCCAGCAGCTTCGAGGGAAGCGGGGGGGCGTACGAGCAGTACTTC.